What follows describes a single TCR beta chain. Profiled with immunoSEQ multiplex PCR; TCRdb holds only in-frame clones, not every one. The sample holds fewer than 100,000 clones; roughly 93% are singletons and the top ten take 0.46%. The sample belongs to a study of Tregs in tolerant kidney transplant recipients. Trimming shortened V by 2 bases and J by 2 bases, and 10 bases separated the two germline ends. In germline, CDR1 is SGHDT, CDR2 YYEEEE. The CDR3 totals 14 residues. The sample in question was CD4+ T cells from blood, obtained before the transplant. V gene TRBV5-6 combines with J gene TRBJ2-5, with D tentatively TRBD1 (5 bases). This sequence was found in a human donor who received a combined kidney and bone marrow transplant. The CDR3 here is CASSLIQGQETQYF. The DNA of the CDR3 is TGTGCCAGCAGCTTAATCCAGGGTCAAGAGACCCAGTACTTC. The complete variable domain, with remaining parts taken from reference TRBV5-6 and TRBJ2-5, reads DAGVTQSPTHLIKTRGQQVTLRCSPKSGHDTVSWYQQALGQGPQFIFQYYEEEERQRGNFPDRFSGHQFPNYSSELNVNALLLGDSALYLCASSLIQGQETQYFGPGTRLLVL.